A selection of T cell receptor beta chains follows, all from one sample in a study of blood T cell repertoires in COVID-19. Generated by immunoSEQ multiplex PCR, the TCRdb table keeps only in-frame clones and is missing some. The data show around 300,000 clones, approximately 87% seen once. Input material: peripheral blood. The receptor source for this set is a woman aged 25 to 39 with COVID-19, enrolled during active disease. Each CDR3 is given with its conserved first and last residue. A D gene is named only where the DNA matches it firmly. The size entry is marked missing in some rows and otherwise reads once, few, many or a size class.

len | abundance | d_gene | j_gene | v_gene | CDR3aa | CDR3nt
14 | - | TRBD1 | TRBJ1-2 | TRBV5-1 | CASSLTEQGIGYTF | TGCGCCAGCAGCTTGACGGAACAGGGGATTGGCTACACCTTC
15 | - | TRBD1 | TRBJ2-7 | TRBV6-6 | CASSYRGTGDYEQYF | TGTGCCAGCAGTTACCGGGGGACAGGAGACTACGAGCAGTACTTC
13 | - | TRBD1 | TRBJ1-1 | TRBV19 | CASSMTGLPEAFF | TGTGCCAGTAGTATGACAGGGTTGCCTGAAGCTTTCTTT
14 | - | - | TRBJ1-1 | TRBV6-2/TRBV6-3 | CASSTLTANTEAFF | TGTGCCAGCAGTACCCTAACAGCAAACACTGAAGCTTTCTTT
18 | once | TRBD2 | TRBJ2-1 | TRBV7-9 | CASSTGLAGLSSYNEQFF | TGTGCCAGCAGCACAGGACTAGCGGGGCTTAGCTCCTACAATGAGCAGTTCTTC
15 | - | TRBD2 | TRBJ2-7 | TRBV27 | CASSFPGTSGYEQYF | TGTGCCAGCAGTTTTCCCGGGACTAGCGGCTACGAGCAGTACTTC
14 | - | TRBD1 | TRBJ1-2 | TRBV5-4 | CASSLRDSTYGYTF | TGTGCCAGCAGCTTAAGGGACAGTACCTATGGCTACACCTTC
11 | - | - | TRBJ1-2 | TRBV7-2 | CASTSRDGYTF | TGTGCCAGCACCTCGCGGGACGGCTACACCTTC
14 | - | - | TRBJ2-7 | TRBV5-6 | CASSSDTGPYEQYF | TGTGCCAGCAGCTCGGACACTGGGCCCTACGAGCAGTACTTC
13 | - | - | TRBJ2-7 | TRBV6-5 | CASGVQGTYEQYF | TGTGCCAGCGGAGTACAGGGTACCTACGAGCAGTACTTC
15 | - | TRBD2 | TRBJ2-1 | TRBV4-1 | CASSLGASGNNEQFF | TGCGCCAGCAGCCTCGGGGCTAGCGGGAACAATGAGCAGTTCTTC
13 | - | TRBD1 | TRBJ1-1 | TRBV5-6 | CASMKGALTEAFF | TGTGCCAGCATGAAGGGGGCGTTGACTGAAGCTTTCTTT
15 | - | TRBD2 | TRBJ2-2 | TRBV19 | CASSIGLAGTGELFF | TGTGCCAGTAGTATAGGACTAGCGGGCACCGGGGAGCTGTTTTTT
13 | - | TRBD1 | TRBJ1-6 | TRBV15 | CATSPDRGSPLHF | TGTGCCACCAGTCCCGACAGGGGTTCACCCCTCCACTTT